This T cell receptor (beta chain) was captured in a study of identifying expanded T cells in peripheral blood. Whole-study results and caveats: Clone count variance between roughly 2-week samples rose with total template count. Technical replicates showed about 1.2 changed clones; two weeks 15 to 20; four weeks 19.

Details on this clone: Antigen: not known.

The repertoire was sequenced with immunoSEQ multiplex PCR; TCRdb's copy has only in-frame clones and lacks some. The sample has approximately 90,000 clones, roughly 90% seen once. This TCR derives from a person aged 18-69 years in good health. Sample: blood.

The CDR3 is CATSRDGQGAFDEQYF. The CDR3 nucleotides are TGTGCCACCAGCAGAGATGGACAGGGGGCGTTCGACGAGCAGTACTTC. J is TRBJ2-7 and V is TRBV15; 11 bases match TRBD1. The CDR3 runs 16 residues. Germline V gene data show CDR1 as LNHNV and CDR2 as YYDKDF (reference sequence). With 0 bases clipped from V and 5 bases from J, the junction kept 6 bases outside the gene matches.